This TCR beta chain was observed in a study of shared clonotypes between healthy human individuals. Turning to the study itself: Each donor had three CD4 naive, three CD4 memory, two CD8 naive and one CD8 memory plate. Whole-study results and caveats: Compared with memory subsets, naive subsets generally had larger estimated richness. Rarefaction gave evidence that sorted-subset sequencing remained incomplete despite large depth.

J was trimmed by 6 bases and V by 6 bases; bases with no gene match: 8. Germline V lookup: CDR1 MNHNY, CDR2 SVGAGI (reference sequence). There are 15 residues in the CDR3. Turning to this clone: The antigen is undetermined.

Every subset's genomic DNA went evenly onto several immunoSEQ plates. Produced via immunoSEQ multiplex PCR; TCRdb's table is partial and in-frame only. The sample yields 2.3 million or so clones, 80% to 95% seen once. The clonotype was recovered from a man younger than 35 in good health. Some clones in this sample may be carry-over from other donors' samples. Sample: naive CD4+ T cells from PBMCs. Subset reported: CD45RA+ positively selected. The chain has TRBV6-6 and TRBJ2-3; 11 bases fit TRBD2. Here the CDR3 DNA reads TGTGCCAGCAGCCTTAGCGGGAGGGCCGGGGATACGCAGTATTTT. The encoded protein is CASSLSGRAGDTQYF.